Below are 29 T cell receptor beta chains sequenced from a single sample in a study of cytomegalovirus exposure and HLA in healthy donors. With 60 Vbeta and 13 Jbeta primers, the PCR was carried out. Only in-frame clones appear in the TCRdb table, and some are missing; sequencing was by immunoSEQ multiplex PCR. The table shows 90,000 to 150,000 clones, with around three quarters occurring only once. Sequenced input: PBMCs. The receptors stem from a woman aged 30 to 39 in good health and CMV-seropositive.

The rearrangement joins TRBV30 to TRBJ1-3; D unclear. CDR3 size: 15 residues. CDR1 is GTSNPN, CDR2 SVGIG, per germline (reference sequence). V lost 0 bases, J lost 5 bases, and 14 bases lay in between. The CDR3 protein is CAWSVWQIGRNTIYF. The CDR3 region has the DNA TGTGCCTGGAGTGTATGGCAAATCGGGAGAAACACCATATATTTT.

The chain uses TRBV28 and TRBJ2-3; 9 nucleotides line up with TRBD2. V shed 6 bases and J 5 bases; nucleotides not matched to a gene: 6. This CDR3 is 14 amino acids long. Germline V gene data show CDR1 as MDHEN and CDR2 as SYDVKM. The chain's CDR3 is CASSPAGGEDTQYF. DNA of the CDR3: TGTGCCAGCAGCCCCGCGGGGGGGGAAGATACGCAGTATTTT.

The gene calls are TRBV9 and TRBJ2-7, with TRBD1 as a possible D gene (5 bases). The CDR3 is 13 amino acids. CDR1 is SGDLS, CDR2 YYNGEE, per germline. Trimming removed 0 bases at V and 3 bases at J, with 7 bases between. This chain's CDR3 is CASSVAQGYEQYF. CDR3 nucleotides: TGTGCCAGCAGCGTAGCCCAGGGCTACGAGCAGTACTTC.

This clone was seen just once. The chain recombines TRBV28 with TRBJ2-5; possibly TRBD1 for D (5 bases). CDR3 length: 15 amino acids. CDR1 is MDHEN and CDR2 is SYDVKM in the germline V gene. V dropped 4 bases and J dropped 5 bases, with 17 bases sitting between them. CDR3 amino acids: CASSSGPPLMETQYF. DNA of the CDR3: TGTGCCAGCAGTTCAGGGCCCCCCTTGATGGAGACCCAGTACTTC.

This rearrangement joins TRBV28 to TRBJ2-7; possible D gene TRBD1, 5 bases. This CDR3 contains 16 residues. V was shortened by 4 bases and J by 2 bases, with 18 bases between the two germline ends. Germline CDR1 MDHEN, CDR2 SYDVKM. The CDR3 protein is CASSSAQGSLAYEQYF. The DNA for the CDR3 is TGTGCCAGCAGTTCGGCTCAGGGAAGCCTAGCCTACGAGCAGTACTTC.

The rearrangement links TRBV7-2 to TRBJ2-1; D perhaps matches TRBD1 (5 bases). The CDR3 is made up of 14 amino acids. Germline lookup yields CDR1 SGHTA and CDR2 FQGNSA. The V end lost 5 bases, the J end lost 4 bases, and 12 bases lay between the germline ends. CDR3 nucleotide sequence: TGTGCCAGCAGCACCGTCCAGGGTTACAATGAGCAGTTCTTC. Translation gives CASSTVQGYNEQFF.

The chain links TRBV2 to TRBJ2-5; perhaps TRBD1 as D (7 bases). Trimming took off 0 bases at V and 5 bases at J, with 13 bases between the two ends. The germline gives CDR1 SNHLY, CDR2 FYNNEI. The CDR3 sequence is 15 residues long. DNA of the CDR3: TGTGCCAGCAGTGAAGCTCGGGGGACAGCTGAGACCCAGTACTTC. Its protein is CASSEARGTAETQYF.

The J gene is TRBJ2-7, the V gene TRBV11-3; perhaps TRBD1 as D (6 bases). CDR3 length equals 12 residues. V shed 4 bases and J shed 6 bases, with 10 bases lying between them. The germline V gene encodes CDR1 SGHNT and CDR2 YENEEA. The CDR3 sequence: CASSSGVGEQYF. CDR3 sequence (DNA): TGTGCCAGCAGCTCAGGGGTAGGCGAGCAGTACTTC.

The chain joins TRBV6-1 to TRBJ2-3; no clear D gene. V lost 11 bases to trimming and J lost 4 bases, with 10 bases between them. CDR1 and CDR2 (germline): MNHNS, SASEGT. CDR3 length: 11 residues. In DNA form, the CDR3 reads TGTGCCGTGGCTGCGGCAGATACGCAGTATTTT. As protein: CAVAAADTQYF.

The rearrangement uses TRBV19 and TRBJ1-4; no definite D call. Trimming stripped 5 bases from V and 7 bases from J, with 5 bases between. The CDR3 extends over 11 amino acids. The germline V gene has CDR1 LNHDA and CDR2 SQIVND (reference sequence). The DNA of the CDR3 is TGTGCCAGTAGTCCGGGTGAAAAACTGTTTTTT. Encoded protein: CASSPGEKLFF.

With regard to this clone: Other DNA sequences in this specimen translate into the identical CDR3. The V gene is TRBV6-6, the J gene TRBJ2-3; D possibly corresponds to TRBD1 (5 bases). This CDR3 is 13 amino acids long. Germline V gives CDR1 MNHNY, CDR2 SVGAGI (reference sequence). V lost 2 bases, J lost 3 bases, and 6 bases lay in between. CDR3: CASSYRGTDTQYF. For the CDR3, the DNA is TGTGCCAGCAGTTACAGGGGAACAGATACGCAGTATTTT.

The gene calls are TRBV2 and TRBJ2-7, with a tentative D call TRBD2 (5 bases). Deletions cut 6 bases from V and 0 bases from J, with 15 bases between. Germline V gene data show CDR1 as SNHLY and CDR2 as FYNNEI. The CDR3 runs to 15 residues. The CDR3 reads CASRPSPTSSYEQYF. For the CDR3, the DNA is TGTGCCAGCAGGCCTAGCCCAACGTCCTCCTACGAGCAGTACTTC.

V is TRBV7-3 and J is TRBJ2-2, with D perhaps TRBD2 (5 bases). The V end was cut by 5 bases, the J end by 7 bases, with 11 bases between. Germline assignment: CDR1 SGHTA and CDR2 FQGTGA. CDR3 length equals 13 residues. The CDR3 protein is CASSRGPDGELFF. Written as DNA, the CDR3 is TGTGCCAGCAGCCGAGGGCCGGACGGGGAGCTGTTTTTT.

The chain joins TRBV18 to TRBJ1-1, with TRBD1 matching 7 bases. Germline trimming cut 4 bases from V and 10 bases from J; bases unmatched to any gene: 15. Germline CDR1 reads KGHSH; CDR2 reads LQKENI. This CDR3 has 15 amino acids. The CDR3, as DNA: TGTGCCAGCTCACTTGATTTTACAGGGGCCGAGGGAGCTTTCTTT. This translates into CASSLDFTGAEGAFF.

This clone was seen more than once but under ten times. The gene calls are TRBV4-2 and TRBJ2-1; the D gene is possibly TRBD2 (6 bases). Looked up from germline, CDR1 is LGHNA and CDR2 is YNFKEQ. The CDR3 totals 16 residues. V dropped 4 bases and J dropped 2 bases, with 15 bases sitting between them. CDR3 sequence: CASSLEDGGPYNEQFF. The CDR3 DNA is TGTGCCAGCAGCCTAGAAGACGGGGGACCCTACAATGAGCAGTTCTTC.

CDR3 nucleotide sequence: TGCGCCAGCAGCCAATATAGCGGTCAGCCCCAGCATTTT. Its translation is CASSQYSGQPQHF. This sequence joins TRBV4-1 and TRBJ1-5; D remains ambiguous. The V end was cut by 2 bases, the J end by 6 bases, with 8 bases between. This CDR3 spans 13 amino acids. Germline loops: CDR1 MGHRA, CDR2 YSYEKL.

This clone was detected only once. The J gene is TRBJ2-2, the V gene TRBV18, with D possibly TRBD1 on 5 matching bases. Trimming took off 1 base at V and 4 bases at J, with 13 bases between the two ends. Per germline, CDR1 KGHSH and CDR2 LQKENI. The CDR3 extends over 16 amino acids. CDR3 nucleotides: TGTGCCAGCTCACCACTCGACGCCCAGGGCACCGGGGAGCTGTTTTTT. This translates into CASSPLDAQGTGELFF.

The chain couples TRBV2 to TRBJ2-2; tentative D call: TRBD2 (7 bases). The germline V gene encodes CDR1 SNHLY and CDR2 FYNNEI. This CDR3 region has 14 residues. V was pared by 5 bases and J by 5 bases, with 12 bases between. The CDR3 is CASSFRGATGELFF. In nucleotides, the CDR3 is TGTGCCAGCAGTTTCCGGGGGGCGACCGGGGAGCTGTTTTTT. Full variable domain (missing parts from reference TRBV2 and TRBJ2-2): EPEVTQTPSHQVTQMGQEVILRCVPISNHLYFYWYRQILGQKVEFLVSFYNNEISEKSEIFDDQFSVERPDGSNFTLKIRSTKLEDSAMYFCASSFRGATGELFFGEGSRLTVL.

The gene calls are TRBV11-2 and TRBJ2-7; 9 nucleotides agree with TRBD2. V was clipped by 4 bases and J by 0 bases; unmatched bases: 13. Germline-derived CDR1 and CDR2 are SGHAT and FQNNGV. The CDR3 loop spans 18 amino acids. The CDR3 nucleotides read TGTGCCAGCAGCTCCCGGGCTGGTAGCGGGGGCCGCTCCTACGAGCAGTACTTC. Encoded protein: CASSSRAGSGGRSYEQYF. Combining the CDR3 with reference TRBV11-2 and TRBJ2-7 gives the whole variable domain EAGVAQSPRYKIIEKRQSVAFWCNPISGHATLYWYQQILGQGPKLLIQFQNNGVVDDSQLPKDRFSAERLKGVDSTLKIQPAKLEDSAVYLCASSSRAGSGGRSYEQYFGPGTRLTVT.

This clone was picked up a small number of times. The chain couples TRBV19 to TRBJ2-1, with TRBD1 as a possible D gene (6 bases). V was cut by 6 bases and J by 6 bases, with 15 bases left in between. The germline gives CDR1 LNHDA, CDR2 SQIVND (reference sequence). The CDR3 contains 14 residues. CDR3 nucleotide sequence: TGTGCCAGTAGCCCGGGGTTGGGGGCCAATGAGCAGTTCTTC. Residues: CASSPGLGANEQFF.

The table lists this clone with a few counts. The chain joins TRBV2 to TRBJ2-1, with D perhaps TRBD2 (6 bases). This CDR3 is built from 12 residues. Germline V CDR1 and CDR2: SNHLY, FYNNEI. Trimming took off 6 bases at V and 9 bases at J, with 12 bases between the two ends. Here the CDR3 reads CASRGGMLEQFF. The CDR3 DNA reads TGTGCCAGCAGGGGGGGAATGCTTGAGCAGTTCTTC.

Only a few counts were recorded for this clone. The chain carries TRBV7-9 and TRBJ1-6; D uncertain. The CDR3 consists of 14 residues. Germline V lookup: CDR1 SEHNR, CDR2 FQNEAQ (reference sequence). Trimming stripped 4 bases from V and 2 bases from J, with 6 bases between. CDR3 sequence reads: CASSSITYNSPLHF. The DNA of the CDR3 is TGTGCCAGCAGCTCTATCACCTATAATTCACCCCTCCACTTT.

The chain employs TRBV6-4 and TRBJ2-7, with a possible D match to TRBD2 (6 bases). Trimming took off 5 bases at V and 6 bases at J, with 14 bases between the two ends. The CDR3 has 13 residues. The germline V gene has CDR1 MRHNA and CDR2 SNTAGT. CDR3: CASSLAGPSEQYF. CDR3 DNA sequence: TGTGCCAGCAGTTTGGCGGGACCTAGCGAGCAGTACTTC.

This chain links TRBV4-2 with TRBJ2-3; 11 bases map to TRBD2. This CDR3 region has 16 residues. CDR1 and CDR2 (germline): LGHNA, YNFKEQ. V shed 0 bases, J shed 7 bases, and the junction held 6 bases outside the gene matches. The CDR3 loop reads CASSQDLAGGPNTQYF. The CDR3 nucleotides read TGTGCCAGCAGCCAAGATTTAGCGGGGGGGCCAAATACGCAGTATTTT.

The chain employs TRBV11-1 and TRBJ2-5; TRBD2 might be the D (6 bases). Per the germline V gene, CDR1 is SGHAT and CDR2 is FQDESV (reference sequence). CDR3 length: 12 amino acids. Trimming left V 5 bases short and J 4 bases short, with 8 bases between. The chain's CDR3 is CASSQAGETQYF. The DNA for the CDR3 is TGTGCCAGCAGCCAAGCGGGAGAGACCCAGTACTTC.

The V call is TRBV28, the J call TRBJ1-5; D might be TRBD1 (6 bases). The CDR3 contains 13 residues. Germline assignment: CDR1 MDHEN and CDR2 SYDVKM. Trimming removed 7 bases at V and 2 bases at J, with 9 bases between. The CDR3 here is CASTRGGNQPQHF. For the CDR3, the DNA is TGTGCCAGCACCAGGGGAGGCAATCAGCCCCAGCATTTT. Full variable domain (missing parts from reference TRBV28 and TRBJ1-5): DVKVTQSSRYLVKRTGEKVFLECVQDMDHENMFWYRQDPGLGLRLIYFSYDVKMKEKGDIPEGYSVSREKKERFSLILESASTNQTSMYLCASTRGGNQPQHFGDGTRLSIL.

The gene calls are TRBV19 and TRBJ2-5, with D perhaps TRBD2 (7 bases). This CDR3 spans 20 amino acids. Germline V lookup: CDR1 LNHDA, CDR2 SQIVND (reference sequence). Trimming removed 8 bases from V and 1 base from J, with 32 bases in between. CDR3 region: CASSYGRPSGRGGRQETQYF. The CDR3 DNA reads as TGTGCCAGTTCTTACGGTCGACCATCGGGGAGGGGGGGCCGCCAAGAGACCCAGTACTTC.

The V gene is TRBV11-2, the J gene TRBJ1-1, with D uncertain. The CDR3 consists of 15 residues. Per germline, CDR1 SGHAT and CDR2 FQNNGV. V gave up 5 bases and J gave up 4 bases, with 17 bases separating them. As DNA, the CDR3 is TGTGCCAGCAGCCCGTGGGCGGGCTCGGGCACTGAAGCTTTCTTT. Its translation: CASSPWAGSGTEAFF.

The chain has TRBV28 and TRBJ1-6, with D unclear. CDR3 length: 14 residues. Trimming removed 1 base at V and 7 bases at J, with 8 bases between. Germline values: CDR1 MDHEN, CDR2 SYDVKM. The CDR3 protein is CASSLLRENSPLHF. The DNA for the CDR3 is TGTGCCAGCAGTTTATTGCGGGAAAATTCACCCCTCCACTTT.